These 27 T cell receptor beta chains were all obtained from the same sample, sequenced in a study of beta chain features in type 1 diabetes. All of the isolated RNA was reverse transcribed, so expressed TCRB transcripts were sequenced. Some clones are missing from TCRdb's copy, which holds only in-frame ones; the method was immunoSEQ multiplex PCR. Here the sample spans 810,000 or so clones, 15% to 20% being singletons. Input material: naive CD4+ T cells from blood. The receptors here all came from a woman aged 18-29 years in good health.

The chain joins TRBV10-3 to TRBJ1-1, with D uncertain. Germline CDR1 and CDR2: ENHRY and SYGVKD. This CDR3 has 14 residues. The V gene lost 9 bases and the J gene lost 6 bases, with 20 bases spanning the gap. The CDR3 region is CAMLGFLRFPEAFF. Here the CDR3 DNA reads TGTGCCATGCTTGGATTCTTACGGTTCCCTGAAGCTTTCTTT.

This clone came up a few times. This specimen includes other DNA sequences encoding the same CDR3. The V gene is TRBV9, the J gene TRBJ2-2, with D hard to call. Trimming shortened V by 0 bases and J by 1 base, and 4 bases separated the two germline ends. The germline V gene has CDR1 SGDLS and CDR2 YYNGEE. The length of the CDR3 is 14 residues. CDR3 sequence: CASSVGGNTGELFF. The CDR3 DNA sequence: TGTGCCAGCAGCGTAGGTGGGAACACCGGGGAGCTGTTTTTT.

The chain joins TRBV23-1 to TRBJ2-1, with 13 bases lining up with TRBD2. TRBV23-1 is placed among ORFs of uncertain function. V was clipped by 0 bases and J by 0 bases; unmatched bases: 8. CDR3 size: 20 residues. For the CDR3, the DNA is TGCGCCAGCAGTCAATCGCCGGGACTAGCGGGAAGAGGCTCCTACAATGAGCAGTTCTTC. Protein sequence: CASSQSPGLAGRGSYNEQFF.

This clone was picked up a small number of times. This specimen includes other DNA sequences encoding the same CDR3. The J gene is TRBJ2-7, the V gene TRBV10-3; D unresolved. CDR1 and CDR2 (germline): ENHRY, SYGVKD. This CDR3 is 12 amino acids long. V was trimmed by 4 bases and J by 0 bases, leaving 4 bases between them. The CDR3 sequence: CAISAASYEQYF. CDR3 in DNA: TGTGCCATCAGTGCCGCCTCCTACGAGCAGTACTTC.

The chain employs TRBV29-1 and TRBJ2-5; D unresolved. The DNA end lines up better with TRBJ2-7; the J call may be wrong. CDR1 is SQVTM and CDR2 is ANQGSEA in the germline V gene. This CDR3 region has 11 residues. The CDR3 coding sequence is TGCAGCGCGGAATTGCACTACGAGCAGTACTTC. It encodes CSAELHYEQYF.

This clone was seen a few times. V and J are TRBV4-3 and TRBJ2-1, with 14 bases lining up with TRBD2. CDR3 size: 18 residues. Germline V CDR1 and CDR2: LGHNA, YSLEER. V was clipped by 4 bases and J by 8 bases; unmatched bases: 13. CDR3 nucleotide sequence: TGCGCCAGCAGCCTCGGCCTGCGGGGGACTAGCGGGAGTTATGAGCAGTTCTTC. The encoded protein is CASSLGLRGTSGSYEQFF.

The chain combines TRBV2 with TRBJ1-4; D not certain. This CDR3 is 13 amino acids long. With 4 bases removed from V and 4 bases from J, the gap between germline ends came to 7 bases. Germline CDR1 reads SNHLY; CDR2 reads FYNNEI. CDR3: CASSGSLNEKLFF. The CDR3 nucleotides are TGTGCCAGCAGTGGTTCCCTTAATGAAAAACTGTTTTTT.

The rearrangement joins TRBV11-3 to TRBJ2-1; maybe TRBD2 (6 bases). Deletions cut 5 bases from V and 10 bases from J, with 15 bases between. CDR1 is SGHNT and CDR2 is YENEEA in the germline V gene. This CDR3 is 13 amino acids long. Here the CDR3 DNA reads TGTGCCAGCAGCGGCGGGGACGGCTTGGAGCAGTTCTTC. Translated: CASSGGDGLEQFF.

A few counts support this clone. Other nucleotide sequences in the sample specify the same CDR3. The genes are TRBV7-2 and TRBJ2-7; D is uncertain. This CDR3 region has 11 residues. Trimming removed 5 bases from V and 2 bases from J, with 4 bases in between. Per germline, CDR1 SGHTA and CDR2 FQGNSA. DNA of the CDR3: TGTGCCAGCAGCCGCACCTACGAGCAGTACTTC. This sequence encodes CASSRTYEQYF.

This clone appeared a few times. V and J are TRBV6-5 and TRBJ1-3; the D is unclear. The CDR3 length is 15 residues. From germline, CDR1 is MNHEY and CDR2 SVGAGI. Between the trimmed V and J ends, which lost 0 bases and 1 base, there was a span of 7 bases. CDR3 sequence reads: CASSYSYRSGNTIYF. The CDR3 DNA follows: TGTGCCAGCAGTTACTCGTACAGATCTGGAAACACCATATATTTT.

The CDR3 DNA follows: TGTGCCAGCAGTTTAGCGTCAGGGAACACCGGGGAGCTGTTTTTT. It yields the protein CASSLASGNTGELFF. This rearrangement joins TRBV27 to TRBJ2-2; D gene uncertain. V was cut by 2 bases and J by 1 base, with 8 bases left in between. Germline V gives CDR1 MNHEY, CDR2 SMNVEV (reference sequence). The CDR3 runs 15 residues.

The CDR3 reads CASSEVGFYGYTF. CDR3 coding DNA: TGTGCCAGCAGTGAAGTGGGATTCTATGGCTACACCTTC. This sequence joins TRBV6-5 and TRBJ1-2; no clear D gene. In germline, CDR1 is MNHEY, CDR2 SVGAGI. Trimming removed 5 bases at V and 4 bases at J, with 11 bases between. The CDR3 is 13 amino acids.

This clone showed up just a few times. The rearrangement links TRBV29-1 to TRBJ2-1; D perhaps matches TRBD1 (6 bases). There are 14 residues in the CDR3. Between the trimmed V and J ends, which lost 5 bases and 7 bases, there was a span of 18 bases. Germline V lookup: CDR1 SQVTM, CDR2 ANQGSEA. CDR3 loop: CSVRDKGVTNEQFF. In DNA form, the CDR3 reads TGCAGCGTTAGGGACAAGGGAGTTACTAATGAGCAGTTCTTC.

The chain uses TRBV6-6 and TRBJ2-7, with 8 bases matching TRBD2. In germline, CDR1 is MNHNY, CDR2 SVGAGI (reference sequence). This CDR3 is built from 16 residues. V shed 6 bases and J 6 bases; nucleotides not matched to a gene: 16. Here the CDR3 DNA reads TGTGCCAGCAGCCTGACCGGGACTAGGGGTTTAGTCGAGCAGTACTTC. Encoded protein: CASSLTGTRGLVEQYF.

This chain connects TRBV6-6 to TRBJ2-1; tentative D call: TRBD2 (6 bases). Germline values: CDR1 MNHNY, CDR2 SVGAGI (reference sequence). This CDR3 is 14 amino acids long. V lost 5 bases and J lost 3, with 11 bases in between. The CDR3: CASSRGWDYNEQFF. The CDR3, as DNA: TGTGCCAGCAGTCGGGGGTGGGACTACAATGAGCAGTTCTTC.

The chain employs TRBV10-3 and TRBJ2-1, with 7 bases lining up with TRBD2. The CDR3 sequence is 16 residues long. Germline V lookup: CDR1 ENHRY, CDR2 SYGVKD. The V segment lost 0 bases and the J segment 6 bases; nucleotides outside the gene matches: 8. This CDR3 is CAISESWSSGPNEQFF. In nucleotides, the CDR3 is TGTGCCATCAGTGAGTCTTGGTCTAGCGGACCCAATGAGCAGTTCTTC.

This clone occurred a few times. The gene calls are TRBV11-2 and TRBJ2-7, with TRBD2 matching 12 bases. J gave up 4 bases and V 6 bases, and 7 bases lay outside the gene matches. The germline gives CDR1 SGHAT, CDR2 FQNNGV. This CDR3 region has 15 residues. The CDR3 loop reads CASRQGLAGRYEQYF. The CDR3 DNA follows: TGTGCCAGCAGGCAAGGACTAGCGGGAAGGTACGAGCAGTACTTC.

This clone was detected only a few times. The rearrangement joins TRBV11-2 to TRBJ2-6; D uncertain. The germline CDR1 and CDR2 sequences are SGHAT and FQNNGV. The CDR3 consists of 17 residues. V dropped 3 bases and J dropped 2 bases, with 14 bases sitting between them. The CDR3 sequence: CASSFRPGLPGANVLTF. In nucleotides, the CDR3 is TGTGCCAGCAGCTTTCGTCCGGGCCTCCCTGGGGCCAACGTCCTGACTTTC. The variable domain in full, with the rest retrieved from reference TRBV11-2 and TRBJ2-6, is EAGVAQSPRYKIIEKRQSVAFWCNPISGHATLYWYQQILGQGPKLLIQFQNNGVVDDSQLPKDRFSAERLKGVDSTLKIQPAKLEDSAVYLCASSFRPGLPGANVLTFGAGSRLTVL.

This clone was seen only a few times. One base away lies a much larger clone, so this may be a sequencing read error. The chain is built from TRBV6-1 and TRBJ2-6; D uncertain. The length of the CDR3 is 13 residues. Per germline, CDR1 MNHNS and CDR2 SASEGT. Trimming took 4 bases from V and 0 from J, leaving 1 base between them. The CDR3 bases are TGTGCCAGCAGTGTCTCTGGGGCCAACGTCCTGACTTTC. The encoded protein is CASSVSGANVLTF.

This clone was detected a few times. In the same sample, other DNA sequences code for this CDR3. The chain joins TRBV7-3 to TRBJ2-3; TRBD1 agrees at 9 bases. This CDR3 has 14 amino acids. The germline V gene has CDR1 SGHTA and CDR2 FQGTGA. V was pared by 5 bases and J by 1 base, with 1 base of the junction left unmatched. The CDR3 region is CASSRTGGTDTQYF. As DNA, the CDR3 is TGTGCCAGCAGCCGGACAGGGGGCACAGATACGCAGTATTTT.

For the CDR3, the DNA is TGTGCCAGCAGCCGAGGACAGGGGGCCTACGAGCAGTACTTC. Its translation: CASSRGQGAYEQYF. The chain carries TRBV7-2 and TRBJ2-5, with TRBD1 matching over 10 bases. The DNA end is more similar to TRBJ2-7, so the J call may be wrong. Germline CDR1 and CDR2: SGHTA and FQGNSA. The CDR3 is 14 amino acids.

This clone came up once. The chain employs TRBV18 and TRBJ2-1; D gene uncertain. Germline V lookup: CDR1 KGHSH, CDR2 LQKENI. This CDR3 has 16 amino acids. V lost 2 bases, J lost 0 bases, and 11 bases lay in between. For the CDR3, the DNA is TGTGCCAGCTCACCAAGGATACCAAACTCCTACAATGAGCAGTTCTTC. This gives the protein CASSPRIPNSYNEQFF. Variable domain in full (rest from reference TRBV18 and TRBJ2-1): NAGVMQNPRHLVRRRGQEARLRCSPMKGHSHVYWYRQLPEEGLKFMVYLQKENIIDESGMPKERFSAEFPKEGPSILRIQQVVRGDSAAYFCASSPRIPNSYNEQFFGPGTRLTVL.

This rearrangement joins TRBV5-8 to TRBJ2-1, with 12 bases fitting TRBD2. V was pared by 2 bases and J by 3 bases, with 6 bases of the junction left unmatched. CDR3 length: 17 amino acids. The germline gives CDR1 SGHTS, CDR2 YDEGEE. DNA of the CDR3: TGTGCCAGCAGCTTCCTTTGGACTAGCGGGAACTACAATGAGCAGTTCTTC. Amino acids: CASSFLWTSGNYNEQFF.

The chain is built from TRBV2 and TRBJ2-7; D gene unclear. V lost 5 bases, J lost 6 bases, and 8 bases lay in between. The CDR3 contains 11 residues. Germline CDR1 is SNHLY and CDR2 is FYNNEI. The CDR3, as DNA: TGTGCCAGCAGTTTTGTAAGCGAGCAGTACTTC. Protein product: CASSFVSEQYF.

This clone was observed a few times. V gene TRBV2 combines with J gene TRBJ1-1; 7 nucleotides line up with TRBD1. Germline-derived CDR1 and CDR2 are SNHLY and FYNNEI. V lost 7 bases to trimming and J lost 5 bases; unmatched junction nucleotides: 10. This CDR3 is built from 14 residues. In DNA, the CDR3 is TGTGCCAGCAATCCCTCGACAGGGCGGACTGAAGCTTTCTTT. It specifies CASNPSTGRTEAFF.

This clone was seen a few times. V is TRBV7-3 and J is TRBJ2-7, with 7 bases aligning to TRBD2. Looked up from germline, CDR1 is SGHTA and CDR2 is FQGTGA. V dropped 7 bases and J dropped 0; count of bases not matched to a gene: 6. The CDR3 has 14 residues. Written as DNA, the CDR3 is TGTGCCAGCAAGAGAGGCGGGAGCTCCTACGAGCAGTACTTC. It encodes CASKRGGSSYEQYF.

This chain uses TRBV15 with TRBJ2-7, with TRBD1 identical over 7 bases. Trimming cost V 0 bases and J 4 bases; bases outside gene matches: 9. CDR3 size: 16 residues. Looked up from germline, CDR1 is LNHNV and CDR2 is YYDKDF (reference sequence). This CDR3 is CATSRDIDRALYEQYF. The CDR3 coding sequence is TGTGCCACCAGCAGAGATATAGACAGGGCTCTTTACGAGCAGTACTTC.